A single T cell receptor beta chain is shown here with its context. The antigen remains unidentified. The authors amplified TCR beta CDR3 from genomic DNA using two-round multiplex PCR. First-round PCR used primers specific to each TRBV and TRBJ gene. TCRdb analysed the multiplex PCR reads with MiXCR anew, one entry per CDR3 protein. Of more than 9,500 distinct CDR3 sequences in the sample, nearly 55% were seen once. The V gene's germline CDR1 is DFQATT and CDR2 SNEGSKA (reference sequence). Germline trimming cut 5 bases from V and 7 bases from J; bases unmatched to any gene: 11. The CDR3 sequence is 14 residues long. The sample belongs to a study of prognosis after radiotherapy for stage I lung cancer. The wider study: Some 14 of the patients were found to have newly diagnosed primary stage I lung tumors, and four or five were living with oligometastatic NSCLC after surgical resection of the primary tumor. With approximately 12 men and several women, the cohort's median age was roughly 70 years, range about 50–85.

Study findings and constraints: Nobody established whether the expanded TCR clones were specific to the tumor.

This clonotype was obtained from a donor at least 50 years old with non-small cell lung cancer. The rearrangement uses TRBV20-1 and TRBJ2-1; 7 bases agree with TRBD2. The sequenced sample was PBMCs, obtained before or after stereotactic body radiation therapy (not recorded which). CDR3 in amino acids: CSAVGEGGKNEQFF. The CDR3 nucleotides are TGCAGTGCTGTGGGGGAGGGAGGTAAAAATGAGCAGTTCTTC.